Described below is a single T cell receptor beta chain sequence and its context. Its matching antigen is unknown. The data were produced by immunoSEQ multiplex PCR, yet TCRdb's version contains in-frame clones alone and is incomplete. The sample has approximately 180,000 clones, almost 90% seen once; the top ten hold 7.7%. This sample was included in a study of T cell responses to AZD1222 COVID-19 vaccine. Points from the study as a whole: Regions 160-218 and 743-854 dominated among vaccine-associated CD4 TCRs spanning spike.

Germline V lookup: CDR1 SGHKS, CDR2 YYEKEE (reference sequence). V was shortened by 0 bases and J by 1 base, with 7 bases between the two germline ends. This CDR3 has 14 amino acids. The source of this sequence is an adult in good health. The sequencing here drew on peripheral blood, taken on day 0 of AZD1222 vaccination. V is TRBV5-5 and J is TRBJ2-5; D not resolved. CDR3 sequence reads: CASSLGNSQETQYF. CDR3 in DNA: TGTGCCAGCAGCTTGGGCAACAGCCAAGAGACCCAGTACTTC.